This T cell receptor (beta chain) is drawn from a study of cytotoxic CD8 clonotypes in ibrutinib-treated CLL. Across the study: In all, about a dozen patients were relapsed/refractory, some 14 were treatment-naive and about 18 were IGHV unmutated. After median roughly 68 months, around 15 stayed in remission, around twelve progressed; responses roughly 25 partial, 2 complete.

J gave up 0 bases and V 4 bases, and 7 bases lay outside the gene matches. The CDR3 runs 16 residues. Germline values: CDR1 SGHDT, CDR2 YYEEEE. The data were produced by immunoSEQ multiplex PCR, yet TCRdb's version contains in-frame clones alone and is incomplete. Here the sample spans over 30,000 clones, approximately 67% being singletons. The sample consisted of PBMCs, taken at disease progression, from a patient treated with ibrutinib. The chain uses TRBV5-6 and TRBJ1-3, with 7 bases aligning to TRBD1. This clonotype originated in a human donor with chronic lymphocytic leukemia. The CDR3, as DNA: TGTGCCAGCAGCCCACCTAACAGGGGCTCTGGAAACACCATATATTTT. Amino acids: CASSPPNRGSGNTIYF.